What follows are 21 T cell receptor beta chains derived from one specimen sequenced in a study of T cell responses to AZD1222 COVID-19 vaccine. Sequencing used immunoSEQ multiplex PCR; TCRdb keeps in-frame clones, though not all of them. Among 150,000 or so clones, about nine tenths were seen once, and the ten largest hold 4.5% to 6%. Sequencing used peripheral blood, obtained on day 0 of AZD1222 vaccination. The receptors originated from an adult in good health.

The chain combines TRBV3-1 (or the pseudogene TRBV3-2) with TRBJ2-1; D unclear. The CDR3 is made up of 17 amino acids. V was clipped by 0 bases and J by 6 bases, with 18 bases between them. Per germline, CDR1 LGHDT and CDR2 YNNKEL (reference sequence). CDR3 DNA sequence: TGTGCCAGCAGCCAAGATGGTGGCAGGCTAGTGGTCAATGAGCAGTTCTTC. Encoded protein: CASSQDGGRLVVNEQFF.

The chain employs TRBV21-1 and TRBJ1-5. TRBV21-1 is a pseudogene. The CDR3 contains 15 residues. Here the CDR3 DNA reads TGTGCCAGCAGCAGGGAGGAAAAGAACAATCAGCCCCAGCATTTT. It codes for CASSREEKNNQPQHF.

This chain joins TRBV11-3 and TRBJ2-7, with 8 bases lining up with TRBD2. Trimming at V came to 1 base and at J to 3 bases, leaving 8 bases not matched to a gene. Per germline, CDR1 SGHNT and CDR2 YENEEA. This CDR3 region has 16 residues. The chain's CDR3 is CASSLGSTSASYEQYF. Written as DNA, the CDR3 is TGTGCCAGCAGCTTAGGGTCGACTAGCGCCAGCTACGAGCAGTACTTC.

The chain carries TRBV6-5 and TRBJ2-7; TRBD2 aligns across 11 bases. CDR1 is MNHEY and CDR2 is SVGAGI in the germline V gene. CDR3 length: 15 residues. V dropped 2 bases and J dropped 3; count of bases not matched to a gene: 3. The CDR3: CASSYRLAGRYEQYF. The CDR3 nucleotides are TGTGCCAGCAGTTACAGACTAGCGGGACGCTACGAGCAGTACTTC.

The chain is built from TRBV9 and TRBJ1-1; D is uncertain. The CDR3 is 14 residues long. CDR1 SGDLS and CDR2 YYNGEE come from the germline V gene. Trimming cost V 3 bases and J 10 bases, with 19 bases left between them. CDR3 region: CASSASQRPTVAFF. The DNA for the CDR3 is TGTGCCAGCAGCGCCTCACAGCGCCCAACCGTAGCTTTCTTT.

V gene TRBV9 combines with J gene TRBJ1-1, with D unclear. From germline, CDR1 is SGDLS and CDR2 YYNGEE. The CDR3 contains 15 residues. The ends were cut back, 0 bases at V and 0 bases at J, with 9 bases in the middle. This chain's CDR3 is CASSVVPGLNTEAFF. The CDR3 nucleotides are TGTGCCAGCAGCGTAGTTCCGGGATTGAACACTGAAGCTTTCTTT.

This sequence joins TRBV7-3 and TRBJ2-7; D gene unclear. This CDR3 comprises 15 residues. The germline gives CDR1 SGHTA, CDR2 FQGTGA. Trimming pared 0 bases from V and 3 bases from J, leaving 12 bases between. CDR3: CASSLTGNKGYEQYF. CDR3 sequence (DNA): TGTGCCAGCAGCTTAACAGGGAATAAGGGCTACGAGCAGTACTTC.

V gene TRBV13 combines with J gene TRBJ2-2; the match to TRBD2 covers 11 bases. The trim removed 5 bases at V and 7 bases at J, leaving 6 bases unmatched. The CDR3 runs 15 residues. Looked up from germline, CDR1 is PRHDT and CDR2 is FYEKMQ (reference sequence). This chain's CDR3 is CASSTSGSSSGELFF. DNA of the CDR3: TGTGCCAGCAGCACTAGCGGGAGTTCCAGCGGGGAGCTGTTTTTT.

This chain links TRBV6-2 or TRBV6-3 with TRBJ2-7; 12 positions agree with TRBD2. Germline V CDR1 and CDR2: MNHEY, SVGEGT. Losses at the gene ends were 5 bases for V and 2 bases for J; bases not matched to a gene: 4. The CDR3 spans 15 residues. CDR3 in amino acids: CASSPGLAGTYEQYF. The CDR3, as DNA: TGTGCCAGCAGTCCCGGACTAGCGGGAACCTACGAGCAGTACTTC.

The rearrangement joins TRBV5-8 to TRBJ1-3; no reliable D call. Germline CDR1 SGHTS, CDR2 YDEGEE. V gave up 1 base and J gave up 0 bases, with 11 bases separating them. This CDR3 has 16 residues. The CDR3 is CASSLIDGYSGNTIYF. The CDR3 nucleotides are TGTGCCAGCAGCTTGATAGACGGATACTCTGGAAACACCATATATTTT.

This CDR3 reads CASSSLIARAQHF. The CDR3 bases are TGTGCCAGCAGTTCCCTCATCGCGAGGGCCCAGCATTTT. V gene TRBV28 combines with J gene TRBJ1-5; D remains ambiguous. Germline CDR1 reads MDHEN; CDR2 reads SYDVKM. V lost 4 bases and J lost 11, with 15 bases in between. This CDR3 contains 13 residues.

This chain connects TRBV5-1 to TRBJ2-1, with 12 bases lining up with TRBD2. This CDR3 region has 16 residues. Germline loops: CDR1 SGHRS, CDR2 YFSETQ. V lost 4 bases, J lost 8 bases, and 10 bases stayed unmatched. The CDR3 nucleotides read TGCGCCAGCAGCATGGGACTAGCGGGCGTGGTGGATGAGCAGTTCTTC. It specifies CASSMGLAGVVDEQFF.

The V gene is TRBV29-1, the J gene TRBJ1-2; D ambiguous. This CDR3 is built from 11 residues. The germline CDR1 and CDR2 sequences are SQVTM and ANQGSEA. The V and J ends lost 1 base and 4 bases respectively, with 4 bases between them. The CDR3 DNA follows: TGCAGCGTTGAAGCGAGCTATGGCTACACCTTC. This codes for CSVEASYGYTF.

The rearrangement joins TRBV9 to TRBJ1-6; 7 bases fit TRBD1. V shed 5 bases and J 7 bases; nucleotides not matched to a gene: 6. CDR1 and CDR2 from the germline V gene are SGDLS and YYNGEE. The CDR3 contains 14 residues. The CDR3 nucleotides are TGTGCCAGCAGTGCCGGGACAGCAAATTCACCCCTCCACTTT. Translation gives CASSAGTANSPLHF. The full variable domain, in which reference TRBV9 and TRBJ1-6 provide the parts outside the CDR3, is DSGVTQTPKHLITATGQRVTLRCSPRSGDLSVYWYQQSLDQGLQFLIQYYNGEERAKGNILERFSAQQFPDLHSELNLSSLELGDSALYFCASSAGTANSPLHFGNGTRLTVT.

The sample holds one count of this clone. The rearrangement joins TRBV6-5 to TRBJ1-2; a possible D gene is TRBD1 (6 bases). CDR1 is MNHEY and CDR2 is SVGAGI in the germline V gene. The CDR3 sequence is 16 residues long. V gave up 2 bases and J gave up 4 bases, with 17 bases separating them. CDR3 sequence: CASSYGWGAQGYGYTF. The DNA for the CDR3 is TGTGCCAGCAGTTACGGTTGGGGGGCGCAGGGCTATGGCTACACCTTC.

This CDR3 reads CASSLDQLGNNEQFF. The CDR3 DNA reads as TGTGCCAGCAGCTTAGACCAACTCGGGAACAATGAGCAGTTCTTC. V and J are TRBV7-7 and TRBJ2-1, with D perhaps matching TRBD2 (5 bases). The CDR3 loop spans 15 amino acids. Trimming shortened V by 1 base and J by 5 bases, and 12 bases separated the two germline ends. CDR1 is SSHAT and CDR2 is FNYEAQ in the germline V gene (reference sequence).

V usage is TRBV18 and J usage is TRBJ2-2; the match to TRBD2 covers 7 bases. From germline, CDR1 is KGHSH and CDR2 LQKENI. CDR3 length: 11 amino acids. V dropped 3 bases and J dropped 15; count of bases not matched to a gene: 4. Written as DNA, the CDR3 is TGTGCCAGCTCACCGGGAGGGTCGGTGTTTTTT. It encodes CASSPGGSVFF.

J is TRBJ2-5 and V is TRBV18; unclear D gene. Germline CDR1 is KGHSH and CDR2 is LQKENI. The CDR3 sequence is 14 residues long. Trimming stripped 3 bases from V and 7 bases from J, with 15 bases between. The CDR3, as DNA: TGTGCCAGCTCACCGGCTTCTATATACGGGACCCAGTACTTC. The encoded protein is CASSPASIYGTQYF.

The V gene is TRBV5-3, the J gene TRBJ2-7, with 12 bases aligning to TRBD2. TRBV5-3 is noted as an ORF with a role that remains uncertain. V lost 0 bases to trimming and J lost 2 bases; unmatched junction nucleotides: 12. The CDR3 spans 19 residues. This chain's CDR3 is CARSLAGLAGNVCAYEQYF. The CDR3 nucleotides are TGTGCCAGAAGCTTGGCCGGACTAGCGGGAAACGTTTGCGCCTACGAGCAGTACTTC.

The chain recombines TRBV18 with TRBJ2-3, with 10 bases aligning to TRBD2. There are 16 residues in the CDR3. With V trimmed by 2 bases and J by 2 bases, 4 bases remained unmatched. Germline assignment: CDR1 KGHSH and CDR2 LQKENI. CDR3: CASSPVAGGSTDTQYF. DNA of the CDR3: TGTGCCAGCTCACCAGTAGCGGGAGGTTCCACAGATACGCAGTATTTT. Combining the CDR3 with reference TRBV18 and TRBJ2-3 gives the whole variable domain NAGVMQNPRHLVRRRGQEARLRCSPMKGHSHVYWYRQLPEEGLKFMVYLQKENIIDESGMPKERFSAEFPKEGPSILRIQQVVRGDSAAYFCASSPVAGGSTDTQYFGPGTRLTVL.

DNA of the CDR3: TGTGCCACCAGCAGAGTCGGGGCAAGTACTGAAGCTTTCTTT. Translated: CATSRVGASTEAFF. This rearrangement joins TRBV15 to TRBJ1-1; D perhaps matches TRBD1 (5 bases). Germline V CDR1 and CDR2: LNHNV, YYDKDF (reference sequence). This CDR3 region has 14 residues. Deletions cut 1 base from V and 5 bases from J, with 11 bases between.